The sequence of this T cell receptor (beta chain) was determined in a study of T cell responses to AZD1222 COVID-19 vaccine. Regarding the study as a whole: Possibly, clonal diversity was underestimated; donors were largely white British and included more females. Recipients of two AZD1222 doses showed rising Spike-specific TCR breadth and depth. A reported finding is that nearly half of spike-specific TCRs target unmutated variant regions. Sampling captured repertoires only after the peak T cell response.

The V and J ends lost 1 base and 7 bases, in that order; junction bases with no gene match: 8. This CDR3 comprises 15 residues. The V gene's germline CDR1 is SGHTA and CDR2 FQGNSA. Turning to this clone: Its antigen is unidentified.

The repertoire was sequenced with immunoSEQ multiplex PCR; TCRdb's copy has only in-frame clones and lacks some. The data contain under 200,000 clones, around 85% of them singletons. The V gene is TRBV7-2, the J gene TRBJ2-7; the match to TRBD1 covers 9 bases. Source: peripheral blood, taken 28 days after the second AZD1222 dose. The clonotype originates from an adult who received the AZD1222 COVID-19 vaccine. CDR3 region: CASSLEGTGFREQYF. CDR3 nucleotides: TGTGCCAGCAGCTTAGAGGGGACAGGGTTCCGGGAGCAGTACTTC.